The entry that follows covers one TCR beta chain sequence. Here immunoSEQ multiplex PCR was the method, and the copy in TCRdb shows in-frame clones only, minus some. Among 210,000 or so clones listed, less than 90% were seen once. This sample was taken from a study of blood T cell repertoires in COVID-19. All enrollees were roughly 18 to 89 years old and from 25 or so US areas. Assignments of participants to cohorts depended upon their own reported clinical history. The germline CDR1 and CDR2 sequences are KGHSH and LQKENI. This CDR3 contains 15 residues. The V segment lost 2 bases and the J segment 5 bases; nucleotides outside the gene matches: 6.

The sample taken for sequencing was PBMCs or T cells enriched from blood (not recorded which). The chain recombines TRBV18 with TRBJ1-1; TRBD1 matches at 9 bases. The TCR sequence derives from a woman aged 45 to 65 in a cohort exposed to, infected with or recovered from COVID-19 (not recorded which). The CDR3 DNA reads as TGTGCCAGCTCACCAGGACAGGGGAGGGGGACTGAAGCTTTCTTT. Translation gives CASSPGQGRGTEAFF.